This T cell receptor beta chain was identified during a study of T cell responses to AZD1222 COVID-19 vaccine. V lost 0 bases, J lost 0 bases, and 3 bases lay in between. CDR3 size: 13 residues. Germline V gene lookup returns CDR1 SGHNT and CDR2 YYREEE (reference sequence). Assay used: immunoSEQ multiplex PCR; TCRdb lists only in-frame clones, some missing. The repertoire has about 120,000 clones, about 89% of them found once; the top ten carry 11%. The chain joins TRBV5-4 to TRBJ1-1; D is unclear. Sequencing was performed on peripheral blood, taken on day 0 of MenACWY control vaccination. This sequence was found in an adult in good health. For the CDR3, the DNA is TGTGCCAGCAGCTTGGAGCTGAACACTGAAGCTTTCTTT. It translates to CASSLELNTEAFF.